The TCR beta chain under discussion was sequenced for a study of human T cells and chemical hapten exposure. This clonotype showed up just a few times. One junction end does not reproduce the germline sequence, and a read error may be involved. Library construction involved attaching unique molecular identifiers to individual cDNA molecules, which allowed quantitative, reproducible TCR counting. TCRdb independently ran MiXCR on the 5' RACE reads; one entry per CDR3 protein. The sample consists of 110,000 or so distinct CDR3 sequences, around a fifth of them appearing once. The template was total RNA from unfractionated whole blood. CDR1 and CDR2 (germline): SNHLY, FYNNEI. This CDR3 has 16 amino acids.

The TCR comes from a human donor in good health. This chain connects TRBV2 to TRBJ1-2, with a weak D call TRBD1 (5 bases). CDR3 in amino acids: CASSEGALQQIYGYTF. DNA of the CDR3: TGTGCCAGCAGCGAAGGGGCCCTACAACAAATCTATGGCTACACCTTC.